Shown below are 19 T cell receptor beta chains from a single sample sequenced in a study of blood T cells in healthy people across ages. A second PCR, run for about 7 to 11 cycles, used a sample-barcoded 5' primer plus a J-beta primer mix. Each CDR3 protein is one row after TCRdb ran MiXCR on the 5' RACE reads. Among some 290,000 distinct CDR3 sequences listed, roughly 27% were seen once. Sequencing used blood. These receptors all come from a woman in her 70s in good health.

The rearrangement joins TRBV6-6 to TRBJ2-3; perhaps TRBD2 as D (6 bases). V was pared by 4 bases and J by 5 bases, with 22 bases between. CDR1 is MNHNY and CDR2 is SVGAGI in the germline V gene (reference sequence). This CDR3 is 17 amino acids long. CDR3 in amino acids: CASSLLGGFLRGDTQYF. The CDR3 region has the DNA TGTGCCAGCAGTTTACTGGGGGGTTTCCTTAGAGGAGATACGCAGTATTTT.

Ten or more counts support this clonotype. The V gene is TRBV7-6, the J gene TRBJ2-5; D gene uncertain. This CDR3 region has 15 residues. Trimming cost V 1 base and J 1 base, with 10 bases left between them. The germline CDR1 and CDR2 sequences are SGHVS and FNYEAQ. In DNA, the CDR3 is TGTGCCAGCAGCTTAGAAGCGAAACCCCAAGAGACCCAGTACTTC. This codes for CASSLEAKPQETQYF.

This chain joins TRBV29-1 and TRBJ1-1; 10 nucleotides agree with TRBD1. This CDR3 comprises 17 residues. Germline CDR1 SQVTM, CDR2 ANQGSEA. Losses at the gene ends were 4 bases for V and 2 bases for J; bases not matched to a gene: 13. CDR3 in amino acids: CSVAGGPGQGLNTEAFF. CDR3 bases: TGCAGCGTTGCGGGGGGTCCGGGACAGGGGCTTAACACTGAAGCTTTCTTT.

This clonotype appeared many times. The V call is TRBV6-1, the J call TRBJ2-4; TRBD2 agrees at 8 bases. Germline V gives CDR1 MNHNS, CDR2 SASEGT. J was trimmed by 3 bases and V by 9 bases; bases with no gene match: 16. This CDR3 is 17 amino acids long. CDR3 loop: CASRGTYSGSVKNIQYF. The CDR3 bases are TGTGCCAGTCGGGGAACCTACAGCGGGAGTGTCAAAAACATTCAGTACTTC.

This clonotype was counted ten times or more. This chain links TRBV20-1 with TRBJ2-1, with no clear D. V lost 3 bases, J lost 6 bases, and 6 bases lay in between. This CDR3 is built from 11 residues. Per germline, CDR1 DFQATT and CDR2 SNEGSKA (reference sequence). DNA for the CDR3: TGCAGTGCTAGCGTGGGCAATGAGCAGTTCTTC. It specifies CSASVGNEQFF.

This clonotype has just a few counts. The J gene is TRBJ2-2, the V gene TRBV20-1, with 11 bases identical to TRBD2. V trimming: 5 bases; J trimming: 1 base; junction bases outside the gene matches: 9. The CDR3 is made up of 17 amino acids. The germline CDR1 and CDR2 sequences are DFQATT and SNEGSKA (reference sequence). The CDR3 DNA reads TGCAGTGCTCGCCCGGGACTAGCGGTTAGGAACACCGGGGAGCTGTTTTTT. This codes for CSARPGLAVRNTGELFF.

This clonotype was found many times. The chain joins TRBV7-9 to TRBJ1-4; TRBD1 aligns across 8 bases. The germline V gene encodes CDR1 SEHNR and CDR2 FQNEAQ (reference sequence). J was trimmed by 5 bases and V by 1 base; bases with no gene match: 0. The CDR3 is made up of 14 amino acids. The CDR3 coding sequence is TGTGCCAGCAGCTTAGGACAGGGGAATGAAAAACTGTTTTTT. Amino acids: CASSLGQGNEKLFF.

The table lists this clonotype with a few counts. This chain joins TRBV20-1 and TRBJ2-5; 9 bases fit TRBD2. Unmatched junction bases numbered 10, after V lost 6 bases and J lost 2 bases. Germline-derived CDR1 and CDR2 are DFQATT and SNEGSKA (reference sequence). The CDR3 runs 15 residues. CDR3 protein: CSAHIAGGLQETQYF. The CDR3 DNA follows: TGCAGTGCCCACATCGCGGGAGGGCTTCAAGAGACCCAGTACTTC.

The chain employs TRBV28 and TRBJ2-3; tentative D call: TRBD2 (6 bases). The V end lost 6 bases, the J end lost 2 bases, and 18 bases lay between the germline ends. The CDR3 extends over 16 amino acids. The germline V gene has CDR1 MDHEN and CDR2 SYDVKM. The CDR3 DNA reads TGTGCCAGCAGCACAAGTAGCGGTTATTACACAGATACGCAGTATTTT. Translated, it gives CASSTSSGYYTDTQYF.

This clonotype showed up just a few times. The junction shows a germline mismatch at one end, possibly a read error. The V call is TRBV4-1, the J call TRBJ2-2, with a possible D match to TRBD1 (6 bases). The CDR3 extends over 14 amino acids. CDR1 and CDR2 from the germline V gene are MGHRA and YSYEKL. The CDR3 DNA reads as TGCGCCAGCCAGAGGACAGTCGACACCGGAGAGCTGTTTTTT. Residues: CASQRTVDTGELFF.

The chain couples TRBV20-1 to TRBJ2-5; 10 positions agree with TRBD2. Germline CDR1 DFQATT, CDR2 SNEGSKA (reference sequence). The CDR3 has 14 residues. The J segment lost 1 base and the V segment lost 5 bases, leaving 4 bases of the junction unmatched. The DNA of the CDR3 is TGCAGTGCTCGAGCGGGAGGGCCCCAAGAGACCCAGTACTTC. Protein: CSARAGGPQETQYF.

This clonotype was recorded a few times. The genes are TRBV3-1 and TRBJ2-1; 7 bases are a match to TRBD2. V lost 1 base, J lost 7 bases, and 7 bases stayed unmatched. The germline gives CDR1 LGHDT, CDR2 YNNKEL (reference sequence). This CDR3 has 15 residues. CDR3 sequence (DNA): TGTGCCAGCAGCCAAGGTGGGAGGGCGGGTAATGAGCAGTTCTTC. Protein sequence: CASSQGGRAGNEQFF.

The rearrangement uses TRBV20-1 and TRBJ2-5; TRBD2 aligns across 12 bases. The V and J ends lost 5 bases and 4 bases, in that order; junction bases with no gene match: 2. The CDR3 runs to 13 residues. Germline assignment: CDR1 DFQATT and CDR2 SNEGSKA (reference sequence). The CDR3 region is CSAVLAGGETQYF. In DNA form, the CDR3 reads TGCAGTGCTGTACTAGCGGGAGGAGAGACCCAGTACTTC.

A few counts support this clonotype. This sequence joins TRBV3-1 and TRBJ2-2, with 11 nucleotides matching TRBD2. The V gene's germline CDR1 is LGHDT and CDR2 YNNKEL (reference sequence). The CDR3 is made up of 18 amino acids. V lost 1 base and J lost 1; bases outside the gene matches: 5. The CDR3 spells CASSQASSGRWNTGELFF. The CDR3 DNA reads TGTGCCAGCAGCCAAGCTTCTAGCGGGAGGTGGAACACCGGGGAGCTGTTTTTT.

With respect to this clonotype: An end of the junction differs from the germline gene, which may be a read error. The chain employs TRBV6-2 or TRBV6-3 and TRBJ1-5; 9 positions match TRBD1. Germline V gene lookup returns CDR1 MNHEY and CDR2 SVGEGT. The CDR3 consists of 15 residues. This chain's CDR3 is CAGSYTGQGNQPQHF. Here the CDR3 DNA reads TGTGCCGGCAGTTACACGGGACAGGGTAATCAGCCCCAGCATTTT.

This clonotype was observed a few times. V and J are TRBV19 and TRBJ1-3, with 7 bases matching TRBD1. The CDR3 runs 15 residues. The germline V gene encodes CDR1 LNHDA and CDR2 SQIVND (reference sequence). Trimming took 5 bases from V and 2 from J; bases not matched to a gene: 6. CDR3 nucleotide sequence: TGTGCCAGTAGTGGAGGACAGGAGACTGGAAACACCATATATTTT. Residues: CASSGGQETGNTIYF. Looking up the rest from reference TRBV19 and TRBJ1-3 gives the full variable domain: DGGITQSPKYLFRKEGQNVTLSCEQNLNHDAMYWYRQDPGQGLRLIYYSQIVNDFQKGDIAEGYSVSREKKESFPLTVTSAQKNPTAFYLCASSGGQETGNTIYFGEGSWLTVV.

This clonotype was seen only a few times. The chain links TRBV29-1 to TRBJ2-1, with D tentatively TRBD2 (5 bases). The CDR3 length is 14 residues. Looked up from germline, CDR1 is SQVTM and CDR2 is ANQGSEA. V shed 1 base and J shed 12 bases, with 19 bases lying between them. Written as DNA, the CDR3 is TGCAGCGTTGAAGGTTCGTTAGGAGGCCGGGGGCAGTTCTTC. Translating gives CSVEGSLGGRGQFF.

This rearrangement joins TRBV28 to TRBJ2-7; D tentatively reads TRBD1 or TRBD2 (5 bases each). V dropped 5 bases and J dropped 3 bases, with 14 bases sitting between them. The CDR3 is 14 residues long. Germline V gives CDR1 MDHEN, CDR2 SYDVKM. CDR3: CASSVPGRGYEQYF. As DNA, the CDR3 is TGTGCCAGCAGTGTTCCGGGACGGGGCTACGAGCAGTACTTC.

This clonotype was seen only a few times. This chain connects TRBV20-1 to TRBJ2-7; D unclear. Trimming removed 0 bases at V and 0 bases at J, with 12 bases between. This CDR3 comprises 15 residues. CDR1 is DFQATT, CDR2 SNEGSKA, per germline (reference sequence). This CDR3 reads CSARESGTFSYEQYF. The CDR3 coding sequence is TGCAGTGCTAGAGAAAGTGGAACCTTCTCCTACGAGCAGTACTTC.